This paragraph covers one T cell receptor (beta chain) sequence. Its cognate antigen is unknown. The sample belongs to a study of T cell responses to AZD1222 COVID-19 vaccine. Study-wide points: Mostly white British, mostly female donors; authors suggested clonal diversity may be underestimated. Spike-specific TCR breadth and depth rose after two AZD1222 doses. Baseline seropositivity occurred in only six AZD1222 recipients.

Using immunoSEQ multiplex PCR, the repertoire was profiled, and TCRdb retains in-frame clones only, with some absent. This table holds 150,000 to 200,000 clones, approximately 93% found once. Germline lookup yields CDR1 SGHNT and CDR2 YYREEE (reference sequence). The CDR3 runs 16 residues. Trimming left V 5 bases short and J 5 bases short, with 20 bases between. This TCR was sampled from an adult in good health. J is TRBJ2-1 and V is TRBV5-4, with no clear D. Sequencing was performed on peripheral blood, taken on day 0 of AZD1222 vaccination. The CDR3 region is CASRTKIFTPDNEQFF. In nucleotides, the CDR3 is TGTGCCAGCAGGACAAAGATCTTCACTCCCGACAATGAGCAGTTCTTC.